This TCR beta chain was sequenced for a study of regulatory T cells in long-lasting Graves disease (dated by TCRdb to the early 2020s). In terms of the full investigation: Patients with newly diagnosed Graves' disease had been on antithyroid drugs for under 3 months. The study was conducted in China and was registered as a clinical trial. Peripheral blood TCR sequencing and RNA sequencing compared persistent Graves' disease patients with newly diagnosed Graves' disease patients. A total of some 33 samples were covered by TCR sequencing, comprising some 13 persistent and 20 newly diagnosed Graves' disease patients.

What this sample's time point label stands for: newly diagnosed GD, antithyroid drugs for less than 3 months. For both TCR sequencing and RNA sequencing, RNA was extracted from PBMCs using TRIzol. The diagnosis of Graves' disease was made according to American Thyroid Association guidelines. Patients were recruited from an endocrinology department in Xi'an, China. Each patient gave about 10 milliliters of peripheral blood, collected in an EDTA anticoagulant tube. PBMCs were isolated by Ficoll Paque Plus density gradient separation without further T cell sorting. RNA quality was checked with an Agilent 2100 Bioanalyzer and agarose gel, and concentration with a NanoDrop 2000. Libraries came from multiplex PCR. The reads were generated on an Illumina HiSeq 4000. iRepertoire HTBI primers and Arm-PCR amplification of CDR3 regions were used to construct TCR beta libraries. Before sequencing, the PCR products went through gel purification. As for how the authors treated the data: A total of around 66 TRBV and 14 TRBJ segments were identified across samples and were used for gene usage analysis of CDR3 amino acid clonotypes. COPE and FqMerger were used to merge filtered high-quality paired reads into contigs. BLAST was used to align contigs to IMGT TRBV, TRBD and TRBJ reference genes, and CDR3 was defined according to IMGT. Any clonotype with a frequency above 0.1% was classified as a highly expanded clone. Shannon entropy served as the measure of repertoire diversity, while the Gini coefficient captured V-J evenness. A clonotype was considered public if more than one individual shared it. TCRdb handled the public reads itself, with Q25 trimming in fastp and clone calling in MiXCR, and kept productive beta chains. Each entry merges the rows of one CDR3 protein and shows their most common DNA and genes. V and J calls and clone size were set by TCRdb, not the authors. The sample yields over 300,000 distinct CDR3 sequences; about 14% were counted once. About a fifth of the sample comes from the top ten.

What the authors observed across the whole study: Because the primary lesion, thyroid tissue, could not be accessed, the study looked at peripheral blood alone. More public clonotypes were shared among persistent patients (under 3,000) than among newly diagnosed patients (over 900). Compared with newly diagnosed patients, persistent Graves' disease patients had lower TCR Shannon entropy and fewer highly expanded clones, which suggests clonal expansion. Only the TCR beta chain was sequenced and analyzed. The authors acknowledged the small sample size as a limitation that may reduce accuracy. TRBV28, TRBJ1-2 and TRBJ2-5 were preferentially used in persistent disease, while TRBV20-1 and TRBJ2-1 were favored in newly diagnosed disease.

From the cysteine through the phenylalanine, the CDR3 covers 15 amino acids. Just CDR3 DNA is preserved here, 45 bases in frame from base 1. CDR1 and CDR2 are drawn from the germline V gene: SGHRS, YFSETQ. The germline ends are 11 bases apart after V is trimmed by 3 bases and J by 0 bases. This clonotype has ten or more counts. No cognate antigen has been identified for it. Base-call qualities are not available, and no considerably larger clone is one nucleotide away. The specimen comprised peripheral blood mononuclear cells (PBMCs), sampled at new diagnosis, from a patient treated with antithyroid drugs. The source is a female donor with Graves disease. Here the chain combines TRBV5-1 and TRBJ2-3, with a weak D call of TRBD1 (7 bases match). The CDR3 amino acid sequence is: CASSSEGQSTDTQYF. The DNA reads TGCGCCAGCAGCTCGGAGGGACAGAGCACAGATACGCAGTATTTT.